Listed here are 30 T cell receptor beta chains from one sample, sequenced in a study of read filtering for tumor transcriptome and immune sequencing. This library used roughly 0.4 ug RNA and molecular barcoded adaptors spanning alpha/delta and beta/gamma chains. TCRdb re-analysed the reads in MiXCR, keeping a single row per CDR3 protein. The sample includes 37,000 or so distinct CDR3 sequences, roughly 15% of them seen just once. The specimen sequenced was a population of CD138-negative cells sorted from bone marrow. Source of these receptors: a donor over 35 with multiple myeloma.

This clonotype was recorded at least ten times. The chain has TRBV27 and TRBJ1-6; 10 bases align to TRBD1. The CDR3 consists of 15 residues. Germline V gene sequence: CDR1 MNHEY, CDR2 SMNVEV (reference sequence). V was clipped by 5 bases and J by 9 bases; unmatched bases: 7. The CDR3 loop is CASSPTGTGVSPLHF. The CDR3, as DNA: TGTGCCAGCAGTCCAACCGGGACAGGGGTTTCACCCCTCCACTTT.

In this sample, this clonotype turned up many times. V is TRBV12-3 or TRBV12-4 and J is TRBJ2-1; D remains ambiguous. Deletions cut 3 bases from V and 6 bases from J, with 3 bases between. The CDR3 is 11 residues long. CDR3 residues: CASSFTNEQFF. Here the CDR3 DNA reads TGTGCCAGCAGTTTCACCAATGAGCAGTTCTTC.

This clonotype was counted at least ten times. The J gene is TRBJ2-1, the V gene TRBV7-3; D gene ambiguous. The CDR3 is made up of 15 amino acids. V was pared by 3 bases and J by 3 bases, with 12 bases between. Germline CDR1 and CDR2: SGHTA and FQGTGA. DNA for the CDR3: TGTGCCAGCAGCTTTTCACCCGGCAGCTACAATGAGCAGTTCTTC. It codes for CASSFSPGSYNEQFF.

This clonotype showed up many times. The CDR3 protein is CSAQDRASNYGYTF. In nucleotides, the CDR3 is TGCAGCGCCCAGGACAGGGCCAGTAACTATGGCTACACCTTC. The chain carries TRBV29-1 and TRBJ1-2, with TRBD1 matching 8 bases. Per the germline V gene, CDR1 is SQVTM and CDR2 is ANQGSEA. The CDR3 sequence is 14 residues long. Losses at the gene ends were 7 bases for V and 1 base for J; bases not matched to a gene: 8.

This clonotype was recorded at least ten times. Written as DNA, the CDR3 is TGTGCCAGCAGCTCCCGGGACAGGACACAAGAGACCCAGTACTTC. Amino acid sequence: CASSSRDRTQETQYF. The rearrangement joins TRBV7-9 to TRBJ2-5; TRBD1 agrees at 8 bases. V lost 4 bases to trimming and J lost 2 bases; unmatched junction nucleotides: 6. Per the germline V gene, CDR1 is SEHNR and CDR2 is FQNEAQ (reference sequence). The CDR3 extends over 15 amino acids.

This clonotype was seen at least ten times. This chain links TRBV5-1 with TRBJ2-7; D not certain. From germline, CDR1 is SGHRS and CDR2 YFSETQ. V shed 0 bases and J shed 1 base, with 8 bases lying between them. The length of the CDR3 is 14 residues. This chain's CDR3 is CASSLDSLSYEQYF. In DNA form, the CDR3 reads TGCGCCAGCAGCTTGGACAGCTTATCCTACGAGCAGTACTTC.

This clonotype has ten or more counts. CDR3 region: CASSAGGAGELFF. CDR3 bases: TGTGCCAGCAGCGCCGGAGGCGCCGGGGAGCTGTTTTTT. This chain links TRBV9 with TRBJ2-2; D may be TRBD2 (5 bases). Trimming removed 3 bases from V and 6 bases from J, with 9 bases in between. Germline V lookup: CDR1 SGDLS, CDR2 YYNGEE. The CDR3 totals 13 residues.

Note on this clonotype: This could be a read error, since a much larger clone is one nucleotide away. The chain is built from TRBV28 and TRBJ2-3; TRBD2 matches at 8 bases. The CDR3 contains 19 residues. Germline values: CDR1 MDHEN, CDR2 SYDVKM. The CDR3 is CASSLPPAVAGPGADTRYF. The CDR3 nucleotides read TGTGCCAGCAGTTTACCCCCGGCGGTAGCGGGGCCAGGCGCAGATACGCGGTATTTT.

This clonotype has ten or more counts. V usage is TRBV4-3 and J usage is TRBJ1-1; D is unclear. Germline V CDR1 and CDR2: LGHNA, YSLEER. Trimming pared 4 bases from V and 0 bases from J, leaving 6 bases between. The CDR3 runs 13 residues. The CDR3 is CASSPGVNTEAFF. DNA for the CDR3: TGCGCCAGCAGCCCAGGTGTGAACACTGAAGCTTTCTTT.

With regard to this clonotype: Because it lacks the conserved phenylalanine or tryptophan at the end, this CDR3 is likely a read error. V gene TRBV6-1 combines with J gene TRBJ2-7; D is perhaps TRBD2 (6 bases). The V end lost 4 bases, the J end lost 2 bases, and 12 bases lay between the germline ends. The germline V gene encodes CDR1 MNHNS and CDR2 SASEGT. The CDR3 has 14 residues. CDR3 sequence reads: CASSAGEATYEQYI. The CDR3 nucleotides are TGTGCCAGCAGTGCGGGAGAAGCTACCTACGAGCAGTACATC.

This clonotype was seen many times. The V call is TRBV7-6, the J call TRBJ2-5; 8 nucleotides match TRBD1. CDR3 length: 19 amino acids. In germline, CDR1 is SGHVS, CDR2 FNYEAQ. Trimming removed 0 bases from V and 0 bases from J; junction bases left unmatched: 12. The CDR3 nucleotides read TGTGCCAGCAGCTTAGCTCGCAGGGGGCTGTTCTCGTACCAAGAGACCCAGTACTTC. It specifies CASSLARRGLFSYQETQYF.

The CDR3 protein is CATLGLGPKNEQFF. For the CDR3, the DNA is TGTGCCACCCTGGGACTCGGGCCGAAAAATGAGCAGTTCTTC. The chain combines TRBV6-2 or TRBV6-3 with TRBJ2-1; D is possibly TRBD2 (6 bases). The length of the CDR3 is 14 residues. V shed 10 bases and J shed 7 bases, with 20 bases lying between them. Germline CDR1 is MNHEY and CDR2 is SVGEGT.

This chain connects TRBV20-1 to TRBJ2-1, with a possible D match to TRBD2 (5 bases). The CDR3 sequence is 12 residues long. CDR1 is DFQATT, CDR2 SNEGSKA, per germline (reference sequence). Trimming shortened V by 7 bases and J by 6 bases, and 13 bases separated the two germline ends. CDR3: CSVFDGVNEQFF. The CDR3 region has the DNA TGCAGTGTCTTCGACGGGGTCAATGAGCAGTTCTTC.

This clonotype was detected many times. This chain joins TRBV28 and TRBJ2-3; D gene ambiguous. V was trimmed by 5 bases and J by 5 bases, leaving 8 bases between them. CDR1 is MDHEN and CDR2 is SYDVKM in the germline V gene. The CDR3 runs to 12 residues. The DNA of the CDR3 is TGTGCCAGCAGTCTGGACCGAGATACGCAGTATTTT. Its translation is CASSLDRDTQYF.

This clonotype is medium-sized (0.01 to 0.1%). The rearrangement links TRBV7-3 to TRBJ2-1, with 7 bases lining up with TRBD2. The CDR3 covers 16 residues. The V gene's germline CDR1 is SGHTA and CDR2 FQGTGA. V gave up 0 bases and J gave up 4 bases; unmatched junction bases: 6. CDR3 DNA sequence: TGTGCCAGCAGCTTAACGGAGGGAGGGCCGTACAATGAGCAGTTCTTC. Translated, it gives CASSLTEGGPYNEQFF.

In this sample, this clonotype turned up once. Possible read error: a much larger clone is one base away. The chain carries TRBV5-5 and TRBJ1-5, with D possibly TRBD1 on 6 matching bases. The CDR3 sequence is 14 residues long. Per germline, CDR1 SGHKS and CDR2 YYEKEE (reference sequence). DNA of the CDR3: TGTGCCAGCAGCCCACAGGGACGCAATCAGCCCCGGCATTTT. Its translation is CASSPQGRNQPRHF.

This clonotype occurred many times. The V and J genes are TRBV5-4 and TRBJ2-1; 7 nucleotides match TRBD2. CDR3 length: 16 residues. The V gene's germline CDR1 is SGHNT and CDR2 YYREEE (reference sequence). Losses at the gene ends were 0 bases for V and 3 bases for J; bases not matched to a gene: 6. CDR3 in DNA: TGTGCCAGCAGCTTGGCGTCTAGCGGCGGCTACAATGAGCAGTTCTTC. Protein sequence: CASSLASSGGYNEQFF. Combining the CDR3 with reference TRBV5-4 and TRBJ2-1 gives the whole variable domain ETGVTQSPTHLIKTRGQQVTLRCSSQSGHNTVSWYQQALGQGPQFIFQYYREEENGRGNFPPRFSGLQFPNYSSELNVNALELDDSALYLCASSLASSGGYNEQFFGPGTRLTVL.

Worth noting for this clonotype: This could be a read error, since a much larger clone is one nucleotide away. This CDR3 fails to terminate in the conserved phenylalanine or tryptophan, so it likely reflects a read error. V and J are TRBV12-3 or TRBV12-4 and TRBJ1-5; no firm D call. The CDR3 covers 14 residues. Between the trimmed V and J ends, which lost 10 bases and 6 bases, there was a span of 19 bases. This CDR3 reads CATRKGEGSQPQHL. The CDR3, as DNA: TGTGCCACCCGAAAGGGTGAAGGTAGTCAGCCCCAGCATCTT.

This clonotype was detected ten times or more. The chain recombines TRBV28 with TRBJ2-1; a weak D match, TRBD2 (6 bases). Germline-derived CDR1 and CDR2 are MDHEN and SYDVKM. The germline V and J ends were trimmed by 4 bases and 8 bases, with 12 bases remaining between them. The CDR3 has 13 residues. For the CDR3, the DNA is TGTGCCAGCAGTTCCGGGAGTCGGGATGAGCAGTTCTTC. As protein: CASSSGSRDEQFF.

This clonotype has a handful of counts. A much larger clone differs from this one at a single base, so this may be a read error. This is likely a read error, given that the CDR3 carries no conserved phenylalanine or tryptophan at its end. The CDR3 coding sequence is TGCGCCAGCAGTTTGTGGAACAATGAGCAGTTCTCC. Translating gives CASSLWNNEQFS. The chain employs TRBV5-1 and TRBJ2-1; no clear D. CDR1 and CDR2 from the germline V gene are SGHRS and YFSETQ. V was shortened by 5 bases and J by 5 bases, with 8 bases between the two germline ends. CDR3 length: 12 residues.

Turning to this clonotype: This may stem from a read error, because a much larger clone lies one nucleotide away. The rearrangement links TRBV27 to TRBJ2-3; D possibly uses TRBD1 or TRBD2 (5 bases each). CDR1 MNHEY and CDR2 SMNVEV come from the germline V gene (reference sequence). The CDR3 runs to 16 residues. CDR3 sequence reads: CASSFAISGSTGTQYF. CDR3 bases: TGTGCCAGCAGTTTCGCGATCAGCGGTAGCACAGGTACGCAGTATTTT.

This clonotype has just a few counts. Likely a read error: the CDR3 ends without its conserved phenylalanine or tryptophan. The chain uses TRBV10-2 and TRBJ2-7; D is uncertain. The CDR3 is 14 residues long. In germline, CDR1 is WSHSY, CDR2 SAAADI. The V gene lost 3 bases and the J gene lost 4 bases, with 13 bases spanning the gap. DNA for the CDR3: TGCGCCAGCAGTGATATGAGCGTTAGGTACGAGCAGTACCTC. It is translated as CASSDMSVRYEQYL.

The chain recombines TRBV6-1 with TRBJ1-5; 7 nucleotides match TRBD1. CDR3 length: 11 residues. CDR1 is MNHNS and CDR2 is SASEGT in the germline V gene. The V and J ends lost 2 bases and 15 bases, in that order; junction bases with no gene match: 4. CDR3 bases: TGTGCCAGCAGTGAAACAGGGGTGATGCATTTT. This codes for CASSETGVMHF.

This clonotype was detected a few times. The rearrangement uses TRBV7-8 and TRBJ2-5; 9 bases line up with TRBD1. CDR1 is SGHVS and CDR2 is FQNEAQ in the germline V gene. CDR3 length: 15 amino acids. The J segment lost 3 bases and the V segment lost 5 bases, leaving 7 bases of the junction unmatched. Written as DNA, the CDR3 is TGTGCCAGCAGCAGGCGAAGGACAGGGGAAGAGACCCAGTACTTC. It codes for CASSRRRTGEETQYF.

This clonotype was seen repeatedly, ten times or more. V is TRBV5-1 and J is TRBJ2-2; 8 positions match TRBD2. Germline loops: CDR1 SGHRS, CDR2 YFSETQ. V shed 4 bases and J 4 bases; nucleotides not matched to a gene: 9. This CDR3 is 16 amino acids long. The CDR3 protein is CASSNSGLGLTGELFF. The CDR3 DNA follows: TGCGCCAGCAGCAACTCGGGACTAGGGCTCACCGGGGAGCTGTTTTTT.

This clonotype was observed many times. This chain joins TRBV9 and TRBJ1-1; D is uncertain. V dropped 0 bases and J dropped 2 bases, with 11 bases sitting between them. This CDR3 has 15 residues. From germline, CDR1 is SGDLS and CDR2 YYNGEE. The CDR3 loop is CASSVGGGLNTEAFF. CDR3 bases: TGTGCCAGCAGCGTAGGTGGAGGGCTAAACACTGAAGCTTTCTTT.

This clonotype was observed at least ten times. This chain links TRBV5-5 with TRBJ1-1, with a possible D match to TRBD1 (5 bases). In germline, CDR1 is SGHKS, CDR2 YYEKEE (reference sequence). This CDR3 contains 14 residues. Trimming removed 4 bases from V and 2 bases from J, with 12 bases in between. In DNA, the CDR3 is TGTGCCAGCAGCCGCGGAGGGGATAACACTGAAGCTTTCTTT. Residues: CASSRGGDNTEAFF. Based on the CDR3 plus reference TRBV5-5 and TRBJ1-1, the full variable domain is DAGVTQSPTHLIKTRGQQVTLRCSPISGHKSVSWYQQVLGQGPQFIFQYYEKEERGRGNFPDRFSARQFPNYSSELNVNALLLGDSALYLCASSRGGDNTEAFFGQGTRLTVV.

In the case of this clonotype: A much larger clone lies one base from this, so it may be a read error. No conserved phenylalanine or tryptophan ends this CDR3, so it is likely a read error. The J gene is TRBJ2-3, the V gene TRBV6-6; D gene uncertain. Germline values: CDR1 MNHNY, CDR2 SVGAGI (reference sequence). The V gene lost 8 bases and the J gene lost 2 bases, with 14 bases spanning the gap. The CDR3 has 14 amino acids. This CDR3 is CASSGIRDTDTQYS. In nucleotides, the CDR3 is TGTGCCAGCTCAGGAATTAGGGACACAGATACGCAGTATTCT.

This clonotype was counted only a few times. One base separates it from a far larger clone, so it is likely a read error. The rearrangement links TRBV6-5 to TRBJ2-1, with 7 bases aligning to TRBD2. This CDR3 contains 15 residues. Germline values: CDR1 MNHEY, CDR2 SVGAGI. The CDR3 DNA sequence: TGTGCCGGCAGTCTCCGGGGGGTCTCCTACAATGAGCAGTTCTTC. Amino acids: CAGSLRGVSYNEQFF.

This clonotype came up many times. The chain couples TRBV20-1 to TRBJ2-7; TRBD2 matches at 8 bases. This CDR3 is built from 13 residues. V was pared by 6 bases and J by 0 bases, with 4 bases of the junction left unmatched. Looked up from germline, CDR1 is DFQATT and CDR2 is SNEGSKA (reference sequence). In DNA form, the CDR3 reads TGCAGTGCCCCAGCGGGAGACTCCTACGAGCAGTACTTC. Amino acids: CSAPAGDSYEQYF.